This TCR beta chain was sequenced for a study of cytomegalovirus exposure and HLA in healthy donors. Study-wide background: It was reported in a later analysis that the 120 validation repertoires used the same platform as the approximately 650 first-cohort repertoires. Study-wide points: In a later analysis, first-cohort TCR clusters were found to tend to co-occur in the roughly 120 validation repertoires. The study designated 150 to 200 TCR beta chains cytomegalovirus-associated.

The data were produced by immunoSEQ multiplex PCR, yet TCRdb's version contains in-frame clones alone and is incomplete. The top ten hold about 4% of the sample, which has 100,000 or so clones, 86% seen once. The donors were part of the validation cohort, which consisted of roughly 110 subjects and was separate from the first cohort of under 850 subjects. As concerns this clone: Its antigen is not known.

Germline CDR1 MDHEN, CDR2 SYDVKM. After removal of 6 bases from V and 8 bases from J, the junction contained 9 bases not matched to a gene. The length of the CDR3 is 13 residues. The chain links TRBV28 to TRBJ1-2; 7 positions match TRBD1. This clonotype was sampled from a young woman in good health and CMV-seropositive. The sequenced sample was PBMCs. CDR3 DNA: TGTGCCAGCAGCAGTACAGGGGCGGAGGGCTACACCTTC. This encodes CASSSTGAEGYTF.